Each of the 32 T cell receptor beta chains below was sequenced from the same sample in a study of early T cells in non-severe SARS-CoV-2 infection. TCRdb called the 5' RACE reads again in MiXCR, with one record for every CDR3 protein. The sample includes roughly 52,000 distinct CDR3 sequences, about 6.3% of them seen just once. Sequencing was performed on whole blood, taken at baseline. All receptors come from an adult who was a healthcare worker with PCR-confirmed SARS-CoV-2 infection or an uninfected control (not recorded which).

This clonotype was detected only a few times. This chain links TRBV6-5 with TRBJ1-2; weak D call: TRBD1 (5 bases). CDR3 length: 13 residues. Per germline, CDR1 MNHEY and CDR2 SVGAGI. V gave up 8 bases and J gave up 6 bases, with 16 bases separating them. CDR3 amino acids: CASSRREGDGYTF. The CDR3 coding sequence is TGTGCCAGCTCCCGGAGAGAAGGGGATGGCTACACCTTC.

As regards this clonotype: This could be a read error, since a much larger clone is one nucleotide away. V and J are TRBV18 and TRBJ2-5, with a tentative D call TRBD1 (5 bases). V was trimmed by 6 bases and J by 0 bases, leaving 11 bases between them. The CDR3 runs to 14 residues. Germline CDR1 reads KGHSH; CDR2 reads LQKENI. This CDR3 is CASSTDKYQETQYF. The CDR3, as DNA: TGTGCCAGCTCCACGGACAAGTACCAAGAGACCCAGTACTTC.

This clonotype is labeled as medium-sized (0.01 to 0.1%). This rearrangement joins TRBV12-3 or TRBV12-4 to TRBJ2-7; TRBD2 matches 8 bases. The CDR3 extends over 17 amino acids. V trimming: 2 bases; J trimming: 0 bases; junction bases outside the gene matches: 9. The CDR3 nucleotides are TGTGCCAGCAGTTTACGTCCTCCCGGGACTAGCTCCTACGAGCAGTACTTC. Translating gives CASSLRPPGTSSYEQYF.

This clonotype was seen only a few times. The chain joins TRBV4-3 to TRBJ1-2; the D is unclear. The germline V gene has CDR1 LGHNA and CDR2 YSLEER. Between the trimmed V and J ends, which lost 1 base and 2 bases, there was a span of 8 bases. The CDR3 is 14 amino acids. The CDR3, as DNA: TGCGCCAGCAGCCAAGCAGTCAGAAACTATGGCTACACCTTC. This encodes CASSQAVRNYGYTF.

With respect to this clonotype: With a much larger clone just one base away, this may be a read error. The CDR3 end shows no conserved phenylalanine or tryptophan, and so a read error is likely. CDR3 in DNA: TGTGCCAGCAGTGCCCCAGACAGGGTCACTGAAGCTTTCATT. It encodes CASSAPDRVTEAFI. The rearrangement uses TRBV6-5 and TRBJ1-1, with 7 bases fitting TRBD1. Unmatched junction bases numbered 7, after V lost 5 bases and J lost 4 bases. The CDR3 covers 14 residues. Germline CDR1 is MNHEY and CDR2 is SVGAGI.

This clonotype came up many times. The chain employs TRBV12-3 or TRBV12-4 and TRBJ1-1; TRBD1 agrees at 7 bases. The CDR3 is 15 residues long. The V segment lost 5 bases and the J segment 5 bases; nucleotides outside the gene matches: 11. CDR3 in DNA: TGTGCCAGCAGTCCACGACAGGGTTTCGGGACTGAAGCTTTCTTT. It translates to CASSPRQGFGTEAFF.

The rearrangement joins TRBV6-4 to TRBJ2-2, with 8 bases that match TRBD1. Per germline, CDR1 MRHNA and CDR2 SNTAGT. The J segment lost 1 base and the V segment lost 5 bases, leaving 6 bases of the junction unmatched. CDR3 length equals 16 residues. CDR3 bases: TGTGCCAGCAGTCCGACAGGGGAATGGAACACCGGGGAGCTGTTTTTT. As protein: CASSPTGEWNTGELFF.

In this sample, this clonotype turned up a few times. The DNA for the CDR3 is TGTGCCAGCAGCCGAGGGTTGGGCAGGACGAACACTGAAGCTTTCTTT. This encodes CASSRGLGRTNTEAFF. This chain links TRBV11-2 with TRBJ1-1; no definite D call. This CDR3 spans 16 amino acids. Trimming left V 5 bases short and J 1 base short, with 17 bases between. Germline V gene sequence: CDR1 SGHAT, CDR2 FQNNGV.

This clonotype has a count of ten or more. The V and J genes are TRBV9 and TRBJ2-2; no clear D. The V gene's germline CDR1 is SGDLS and CDR2 YYNGEE. Between the trimmed V and J ends, which lost 0 bases and 6 bases, there was a span of 9 bases. This CDR3 is built from 14 residues. CDR3 residues: CASSVDLGSGELFF. DNA of the CDR3: TGTGCCAGCAGCGTAGATTTGGGTTCCGGGGAGCTGTTTTTT. The variable domain in full, with the rest retrieved from reference TRBV9 and TRBJ2-2, is DSGVTQTPKHLITATGQRVTLRCSPRSGDLSVYWYQQSLDQGLQFLIQYYNGEERAKGNILERFSAQQFPDLHSELNLSSLELGDSALYFCASSVDLGSGELFFGEGSRLTVL.

This clonotype was detected ten times or more. The gene calls are TRBV12-3 or TRBV12-4 and TRBJ2-2, with D possibly matching TRBD2 (5 bases). Deletions cut 7 bases from V and 6 bases from J, with 21 bases between. CDR3 length: 16 amino acids. CDR3 protein: CASTLAGEHMAGELFF. The CDR3 DNA sequence: TGTGCCAGCACCCTGGCGGGTGAACATATGGCCGGGGAGCTGTTTTTT.

This chain uses TRBV12-3 or TRBV12-4 with TRBJ1-5, with D possibly being TRBD1 (6 bases). The CDR3 covers 11 residues. Trimming shortened V by 5 bases and J by 11 bases, and 10 bases separated the two germline ends. The chain's CDR3 is CASSPGVAQHF. In DNA, the CDR3 is TGTGCCAGCAGTCCAGGGGTGGCCCAGCATTTT.

This clonotype showed up just a few times. This chain connects TRBV5-1 to TRBJ2-7; possibly TRBD2 for D (5 bases). The V gene's germline CDR1 is SGHRS and CDR2 YFSETQ. The CDR3 is 15 residues long. Trimming cost V 0 bases and J 0 bases, with 10 bases left between them. The CDR3 loop is CASSLAGLNSYEQYF. In DNA form, the CDR3 reads TGCGCCAGCAGCTTGGCCGGACTCAACTCCTACGAGCAGTACTTC.

In its sample, this clonotype was seen many times. This sequence joins TRBV29-1 and TRBJ2-3; D is possibly TRBD2 (7 bases). The CDR3 runs to 13 residues. V lost 4 bases to trimming and J lost 5 bases, with 13 bases between them. The V gene's germline CDR1 is SQVTM and CDR2 ANQGSEA. CDR3 DNA: TGCAGCGTTGTCGCGGGGGCGGGAGATACGCAGTATTTT. Its protein is CSVVAGAGDTQYF.

This clonotype was detected a few times. The chain recombines TRBV6-6 with TRBJ2-1, with 7 bases aligning to TRBD1. The CDR3 is 12 residues long. Trimming removed 6 bases from V and 9 bases from J; junction bases left unmatched: 5. In germline, CDR1 is MNHNY, CDR2 SVGAGI (reference sequence). The CDR3 DNA follows: TGTGCCAGCAGCCAAGGGACAGTTGAGCAGTTCTTC. Translation gives CASSQGTVEQFF.

This clonotype has only a few counts. The chain is built from TRBV3-1 and TRBJ1-3; D ambiguous. The CDR3 length is 15 residues. Germline V CDR1 and CDR2: LGHDT, YNNKEL (reference sequence). V gave up 1 base and J gave up 4 bases, with 11 bases separating them. This chain's CDR3 is CASSQVEPPGNTIYF. Here the CDR3 DNA reads TGTGCCAGCAGCCAAGTCGAACCTCCCGGAAACACCATATATTTT.

This clonotype has ten or more counts. The rearrangement joins TRBV10-1 to TRBJ2-2, with D unclear. The germline gives CDR1 WNHNN, CDR2 SYGVQD (reference sequence). The CDR3 covers 19 residues. Trimming cost V 0 bases and J 0 bases, with 17 bases left between them. The DNA of the CDR3 is TGCGCCAGCAGTGAGTCCGAATTCCAGGAGAACGCGAACACCGGGGAGCTGTTTTTT. Amino acid sequence: CASSESEFQENANTGELFF.

This clonotype was observed many times. The chain is built from TRBV7-2 and TRBJ1-6, with a weak D call TRBD1 (6 bases). The CDR3 is 14 amino acids. From germline, CDR1 is SGHTA and CDR2 FQGNSA. Between the trimmed V and J ends, which lost 5 bases and 4 bases, there was a span of 9 bases. Here the CDR3 reads CASSPGQYNSPLHF. The CDR3 DNA reads as TGTGCCAGCAGCCCCGGACAGTATAATTCACCCCTCCACTTT. The full variable domain, rest sourced from reference TRBV7-2 and TRBJ1-6, is GAGVSQSPSNKVTEKGKDVELRCDPISGHTALYWYRQSLGQGLEFLIYFQGNSAPDKSGLPSDRFSAERTGGSVSTLTIQRTQQEDSAVYLCASSPGQYNSPLHFGNGTRLTVT.

This clonotype appeared many times. The chain recombines TRBV20-1 with TRBJ2-2; unclear D gene. The V end lost 0 bases, the J end lost 2 bases, and 13 bases lay between the germline ends. This CDR3 is built from 16 residues. The germline V gene has CDR1 DFQATT and CDR2 SNEGSKA (reference sequence). The CDR3 bases are TGCAGTGCTAGAGACCACCAAGCGCACAACACCGGGGAGCTGTTTTTT. Translation gives CSARDHQAHNTGELFF.

This clonotype was seen many times. V gene TRBV11-2 combines with J gene TRBJ2-7, with 7 bases aligning to TRBD2. The CDR3 length is 13 residues. Germline CDR1 is SGHAT and CDR2 is FQNNGV. V trimming: 5 bases; J trimming: 7 bases; junction bases outside the gene matches: 8. CDR3 DNA sequence: TGTGCCAGCAGCCCCCGGGAGGCGAGGGAGCAGTACTTC. Protein: CASSPREAREQYF.

This clonotype was seen many times. The rearrangement joins TRBV5-1 to TRBJ2-2, with D uncertain. CDR3 length equals 15 residues. Between the trimmed V and J ends, which lost 3 bases and 1 base, there was a span of 10 bases. Per the germline V gene, CDR1 is SGHRS and CDR2 is YFSETQ. CDR3 amino acids: CASSWPLRNTGELFF. The CDR3 bases are TGCGCCAGCAGCTGGCCCCTCAGGAACACCGGGGAGCTGTTTTTT.

This clonotype was found many times. This rearrangement joins TRBV12-3 or TRBV12-4 to TRBJ1-1; perhaps TRBD1 as D (5 bases). The CDR3 has 15 amino acids. V shed 5 bases and J shed 0 bases, with 13 bases lying between them. The CDR3 protein is CASSPSTVMNTEAFF. CDR3 nucleotide sequence: TGTGCCAGCAGTCCGTCGACAGTCATGAACACTGAAGCTTTCTTT.

V is TRBV7-6 and J is TRBJ1-6; 8 bases map to TRBD1. The CDR3 extends over 15 amino acids. CDR1 is SGHVS, CDR2 FNYEAQ, per germline. J gave up 5 bases and V 5 bases, and 5 bases lay outside the gene matches. This CDR3 is CASSPGQENNSPLHF. DNA of the CDR3: TGTGCCAGCAGCCCGGGACAGGAGAATAATTCACCCCTCCACTTT.

This clonotype was detected ten times or more. V gene TRBV12-3 or TRBV12-4 combines with J gene TRBJ2-1, with 12 bases matching TRBD2. Unmatched junction bases numbered 7, after V lost 6 bases and J lost 7 bases. The CDR3 is 15 amino acids. CDR3 coding DNA: TGTGCCAGCAGGCTACTCGGGACTAGCGGGAATGAGCAGTTCTTC. Amino acid sequence: CASRLLGTSGNEQFF.

Ten or more counts support this clonotype. The V and J genes are TRBV5-4 and TRBJ1-1; 9 bases fit TRBD1. Germline trimming cut 3 bases from V and 4 bases from J; bases unmatched to any gene: 10. The V gene's germline CDR1 is SGHNT and CDR2 YYREEE (reference sequence). The CDR3 totals 16 residues. The CDR3 is CASSSAGTGIGTEAFF. As DNA, the CDR3 is TGTGCCAGCAGCTCGGCCGGGACAGGGATTGGCACTGAAGCTTTCTTT.

This clonotype has more than one count but fewer than ten. The chain carries TRBV12-3 or TRBV12-4 and TRBJ2-3; TRBD2 agrees at 7 bases. This CDR3 has 18 residues. The V and J ends lost 3 bases and 3 bases, in that order; junction bases with no gene match: 15. The CDR3 sequence is CASSLAGFFAGETDTQYF. The CDR3 nucleotides are TGTGCCAGCAGTTTGGCGGGGTTTTTTGCGGGGGAGACAGATACGCAGTATTTT.

In its sample, this clonotype was seen a few times. The chain links TRBV19 to TRBJ1-1; D not certain. Germline CDR1 reads LNHDA; CDR2 reads SQIVND (reference sequence). With 6 bases removed from V and 1 base from J, the gap between germline ends came to 12 bases. This CDR3 region has 14 residues. The CDR3: CASRPGQTNTEAFF. In DNA, the CDR3 is TGTGCCAGTAGGCCGGGTCAAACGAACACTGAAGCTTTCTTT.

This clonotype came up a few times. CDR3 nucleotides: TGTGCCAGCAGCCTTGGGACAGGGGACGGAAACACCATATATTTT. This translates into CASSLGTGDGNTIYF. The rearrangement joins TRBV6-6 to TRBJ1-3, with 10 positions matching TRBD1. The germline CDR1 and CDR2 sequences are MNHNY and SVGAGI (reference sequence). V shed 6 bases, J shed 4 bases, and the junction held 6 bases outside the gene matches. The CDR3 runs 15 residues.

This clonotype has a count of ten or more. The genes are TRBV28 and TRBJ2-7, with TRBD1 matching 8 bases. This CDR3 region has 12 residues. The germline CDR1 and CDR2 sequences are MDHEN and SYDVKM. V trimming: 7 bases; J trimming: 6 bases; junction bases outside the gene matches: 5. The CDR3 region is CASIGTGPEQYF. The DNA for the CDR3 is TGTGCCAGCATCGGGACAGGTCCCGAGCAGTACTTC.

This clonotype was picked up a small number of times. The chain carries TRBV7-9 and TRBJ2-3; 8 bases agree with TRBD1. The CDR3 is 15 amino acids. The trim removed 6 bases at V and 2 bases at J, leaving 7 bases unmatched. Looked up from germline, CDR1 is SEHNR and CDR2 is FQNEAQ (reference sequence). Here the CDR3 DNA reads TGTGCCAGCAGTTCACAGGGGGGCTTCACAGATACGCAGTATTTT. This encodes CASSSQGGFTDTQYF. The variable domain in full, completed from reference TRBV7-9 and TRBJ2-3, reads DTGVSQNPRHKITKRGQNVTFRCDPISEHNRLYWYRQTLGQGPEFLTYFQNEAQLEKSRLLSDRFSAERPKGSFSTLEIQRTEQGDSAMYLCASSSQGGFTDTQYFGPGTRLTVL.

This clonotype has more than one count but fewer than ten. V usage is TRBV2 and J usage is TRBJ1-1; 8 positions match TRBD1. Trimming removed 7 bases from V and 0 bases from J; junction bases left unmatched: 4. The length of the CDR3 is 14 residues. CDR1 is SNHLY, CDR2 FYNNEI, per germline. The CDR3 spells CASKSQGVNTEAFF. The CDR3 DNA reads as TGTGCCAGCAAATCACAGGGGGTGAACACTGAAGCTTTCTTT.

This chain uses TRBV7-2 with TRBJ2-7, with 7 bases fitting TRBD2. Per germline, CDR1 SGHTA and CDR2 FQGNSA. V shed 1 base, J shed 6 bases, and the junction held 6 bases outside the gene matches. The CDR3 sequence is 14 residues long. This chain's CDR3 is CASSLVLPGGEQYF. In nucleotides, the CDR3 is TGTGCCAGCAGCTTAGTCCTACCGGGGGGCGAGCAGTACTTC.

The sample holds many counts of this clonotype. As DNA, the CDR3 is TGTGCCAGCAGCTTAGTGCTGGGAACGGGGCAGTACTTC. It translates to CASSLVLGTGQYF. This sequence joins TRBV11-2 and TRBJ2-7; no reliable D call. In germline, CDR1 is SGHAT, CDR2 FQNNGV. The CDR3 has 13 residues. Trimming took 1 base from V and 9 from J, leaving 13 bases between them.